The 18 T cell receptor beta chains below come from one sample, sequenced in a study of identical twins. TCRdb reanalysed the 5' RACE reads using MiXCR and keeps one entry per CDR3 protein. The sample carries more than 600,000 distinct CDR3 sequences, 18% recorded once. The data were also submitted as part of a second study, on T cells expressing NK-cell markers.

The sequencing sample was made of PBMCs. Receptor source: a woman aged 18-29 years in good health.

This clonotype was counted a few times. V is TRBV29-1 and J is TRBJ2-1, with D unresolved. Germline CDR1 is SQVTM and CDR2 is ANQGSEA. V gave up 2 bases and J gave up 8 bases, with 4 bases separating them. This CDR3 comprises 10 residues. The CDR3 here is CSVEIDEQFF. In DNA, the CDR3 is TGCAGCGTTGAAATTGATGAGCAGTTCTTC.

The chain uses TRBV29-1 and TRBJ2-1; D is possibly TRBD1 (5 bases). Trimming left V 3 bases short and J 3 bases short, with 18 bases between. The CDR3 extends over 16 amino acids. Germline CDR1 and CDR2: SQVTM and ANQGSEA. This chain's CDR3 is CSVDATDLAIYNEQFF. As DNA, the CDR3 is TGCAGCGTTGACGCGACAGACCTTGCTATCTACAATGAGCAGTTCTTC.

The genes are TRBV20-1 and TRBJ1-2; D is unresolved. Germline V CDR1 and CDR2: DFQATT, SNEGSKA (reference sequence). V dropped 3 bases and J dropped 4 bases, with 12 bases sitting between them. This CDR3 is built from 13 residues. This CDR3 is CSARDQSTYGYTF. The CDR3 DNA reads TGCAGTGCTAGGGACCAGTCGACCTATGGCTACACCTTC.

The chain is built from TRBV5-1 and TRBJ1-5; D call uncertain. CDR3 length equals 16 residues. CDR1 SGHRS and CDR2 YFSETQ come from the germline V gene. V was clipped by 4 bases and J by 3 bases, with 17 bases between them. CDR3 nucleotide sequence: TGCGCCAGCAGCCCTGGGGATACGGCGGTCAATCAGCCCCAGCATTTT. Protein sequence: CASSPGDTAVNQPQHF. Complete variable domain (other parts from reference TRBV5-1 and TRBJ1-5): KAGVTQTPRYLIKTRGQQVTLSCSPISGHRSVSWYQQTPGQGLQFLFEYFSETQRNKGNFPGRFSGRQFSNSRSEMNVSTLELGDSALYLCASSPGDTAVNQPQHFGDGTRLSIL.

The genes are TRBV12-3 or TRBV12-4 and TRBJ2-1, with a tentative D call TRBD2 (5 bases). The ends were cut back, 0 bases at V and 7 bases at J, with 10 bases in the middle. The CDR3 covers 14 residues. CDR3 sequence: CASSLASGVNEQFF. The CDR3 DNA reads as TGTGCCAGCAGTTTAGCTTCCGGGGTGAATGAGCAGTTCTTC.

Regarding this clonotype: At one of its ends the junction is not consistent with the germline gene, which may arise from a read error. CDR3 DNA: TGTGCCATGTACTCAGGGACCCTTTGGGGACTCTTC. It encodes CAMYSGTLWGLF. The gene calls are TRBV10-3 and TRBJ2-1; D may match TRBD1 or TRBD2 (5 bases each). CDR1 and CDR2 (germline): ENHRY, SYGVKD. The CDR3 spans 12 residues.

The sample holds many counts of this clonotype. The chain uses TRBV7-2 and TRBJ2-7; D uncertain. This CDR3 region has 13 residues. The germline V gene has CDR1 SGHTA and CDR2 FQGNSA. V was clipped by 2 bases and J by 4 bases, with 9 bases between them. CDR3 loop: CASSLSGRYEQYF. The CDR3 DNA reads TGTGCCAGCAGCTTATCCGGTAGATACGAGCAGTACTTC.

The V gene is TRBV18, the J gene TRBJ2-3; a possible D gene is TRBD2 (6 bases). The germline V gene has CDR1 KGHSH and CDR2 LQKENI. The CDR3 sequence is 17 residues long. V lost 0 bases to trimming and J lost 2 bases, with 15 bases between them. CDR3 coding DNA: TGTGCCAGCTCACCACCTTCCCCGGGAGTTCACACAGATACGCAGTATTTT. This translates into CASSPPSPGVHTDTQYF.

This chain uses TRBV10-3 with TRBJ1-2; TRBD1 agrees at 9 bases. The length of the CDR3 is 15 residues. Looked up from germline, CDR1 is ENHRY and CDR2 is SYGVKD. V was pared by 4 bases and J by 8 bases, with 11 bases of the junction left unmatched. The CDR3 region is CAISGSRDRDEGYTF. The CDR3 nucleotides are TGTGCCATCAGTGGGTCCCGGGACAGGGACGAAGGCTACACCTTC.

This clonotype showed up just a few times. CDR3 protein: CASSPTSQQETQYF. CDR3 DNA: TGTGCCAGCAGCCCAACTAGCCAACAAGAGACCCAGTACTTC. The chain employs TRBV7-2 and TRBJ2-5, with a possible D match to TRBD2 (6 bases). The CDR3 is made up of 14 amino acids. Germline CDR1 is SGHTA and CDR2 is FQGNSA. Between the trimmed V and J ends, which lost 5 bases and 2 bases, there was a span of 12 bases.

The chain recombines TRBV20-1 with TRBJ1-2; D possibly corresponds to TRBD1 (5 bases). The CDR3 spans 14 residues. Trimming shortened V by 5 bases and J by 6 bases, and 19 bases separated the two germline ends. Germline CDR1 and CDR2: DFQATT and SNEGSKA (reference sequence). CDR3 coding DNA: TGCAGTGCTCGCCCCGGGACGTGGAGGAATGGCTACACCTTC. Translating gives CSARPGTWRNGYTF.

V gene TRBV28 combines with J gene TRBJ2-1, with D maybe TRBD1 (6 bases). Trimming took off 9 bases at V and 0 bases at J, with 18 bases between the two ends. CDR1 and CDR2 (germline): MDHEN, SYDVKM. The CDR3 is 16 amino acids. CDR3 coding DNA: TGTGCCAGTCTTACCTTTACAGGGAGCTCCTACAATGAGCAGTTCTTC. Protein product: CASLTFTGSSYNEQFF.

Only a few counts were recorded for this clonotype. This chain links TRBV5-1 with TRBJ2-5; the match to TRBD1 covers 7 bases. Per germline, CDR1 SGHRS and CDR2 YFSETQ. The V segment lost 5 bases and the J segment 3 bases; nucleotides outside the gene matches: 7. The CDR3 consists of 14 residues. CDR3 in DNA: TGCGCCAGCAGTCCATACAGGGGTAAAGAGACCCAGTACTTC. Translating it yields CASSPYRGKETQYF.

This clonotype turned up a few times. The chain links TRBV20-1 to TRBJ2-7, with a weak D call TRBD2 (6 bases). The CDR3 spans 14 residues. V was pared by 0 bases and J by 5 bases, with 14 bases between. Germline assignment: CDR1 DFQATT and CDR2 SNEGSKA (reference sequence). CDR3 amino acids: CSARDSGGDHEQYF. Here the CDR3 DNA reads TGCAGTGCTAGAGATTCAGGAGGGGACCACGAGCAGTACTTC.

J is TRBJ2-3 and V is TRBV13; 7 bases agree with TRBD2. CDR3 length: 14 amino acids. The V and J ends lost 5 bases and 5 bases, in that order; junction bases with no gene match: 7. Germline V gene data show CDR1 as PRHDT and CDR2 as FYEKMQ (reference sequence). The chain's CDR3 is CASSPEGGRDTQYF. CDR3 bases: TGTGCCAGCAGCCCAGAGGGAGGGAGAGATACGCAGTATTTT.

The V gene is TRBV27, the J gene TRBJ2-6, with D maybe TRBD1 (5 bases). Trimming removed 5 bases at V and 0 bases at J, with 11 bases between. This CDR3 region has 16 residues. Per the germline V gene, CDR1 is MNHEY and CDR2 is SMNVEV (reference sequence). CDR3 coding DNA: TGTGCCAGCAGTACTGTAGGGGTCTCTGGGGCCAACGTCCTGACTTTC. Protein: CASSTVGVSGANVLTF.

The V call is TRBV2, the J call TRBJ1-5, with D uncertain. Germline V gene lookup returns CDR1 SNHLY and CDR2 FYNNEI. The CDR3 sequence is 12 residues long. Trimming took 8 bases from V and 4 from J, leaving 9 bases between them. CDR3 sequence (DNA): TGTGCCAGCGGCTTTCCGAATCAGCCCCAGCATTTT. Translated: CASGFPNQPQHF.

This clonotype was counted only a few times. The rearrangement joins TRBV12-3 or TRBV12-4 to TRBJ1-6; D remains unclear. The CDR3 loop spans 14 amino acids. With 8 bases removed from V and 0 bases from J, the gap between germline ends came to 8 bases. The CDR3 sequence is CASGRSSYNSPLHF. In DNA form, the CDR3 reads TGTGCCAGCGGCAGGAGCTCCTATAATTCACCCCTCCACTTT.